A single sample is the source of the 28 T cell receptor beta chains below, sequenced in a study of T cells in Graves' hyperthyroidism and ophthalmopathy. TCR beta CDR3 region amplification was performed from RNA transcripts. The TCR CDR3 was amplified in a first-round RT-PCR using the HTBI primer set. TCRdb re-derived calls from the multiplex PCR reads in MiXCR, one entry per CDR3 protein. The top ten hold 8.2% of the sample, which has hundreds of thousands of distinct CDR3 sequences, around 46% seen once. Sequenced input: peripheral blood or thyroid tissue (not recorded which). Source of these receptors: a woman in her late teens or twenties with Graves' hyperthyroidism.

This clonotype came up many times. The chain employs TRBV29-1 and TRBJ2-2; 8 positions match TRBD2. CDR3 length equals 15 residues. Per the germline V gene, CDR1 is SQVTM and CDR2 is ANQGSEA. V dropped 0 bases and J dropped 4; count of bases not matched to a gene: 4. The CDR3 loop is CSVEDHGRGTGELFF. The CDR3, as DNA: TGCAGCGTTGAAGATCACGGGAGGGGCACCGGGGAGCTGTTTTTT.

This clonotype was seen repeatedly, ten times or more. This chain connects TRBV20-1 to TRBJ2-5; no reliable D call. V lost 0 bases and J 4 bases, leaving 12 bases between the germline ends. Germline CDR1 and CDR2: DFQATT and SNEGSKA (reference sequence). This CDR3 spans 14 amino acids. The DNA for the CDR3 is TGCAGTGCTAGAGACATTGACGGCTTAGAGACCCAGTACTTC. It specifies CSARDIDGLETQYF.

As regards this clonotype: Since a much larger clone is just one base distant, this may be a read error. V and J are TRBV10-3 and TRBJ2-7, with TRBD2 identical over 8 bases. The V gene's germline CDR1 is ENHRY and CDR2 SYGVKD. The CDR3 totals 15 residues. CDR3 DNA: TGTGCCAGCAGTGAGCCTCAACTAGCGGCCTACGAGCAGTACTTC. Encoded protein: CASSEPQLAAYEQYF.

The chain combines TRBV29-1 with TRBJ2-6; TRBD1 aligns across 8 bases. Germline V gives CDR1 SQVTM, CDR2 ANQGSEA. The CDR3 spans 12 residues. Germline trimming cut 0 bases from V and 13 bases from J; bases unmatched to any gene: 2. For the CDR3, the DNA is TGCAGCGTTGAAGATCGGGACAGGGTCCTGACTTTC. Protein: CSVEDRDRVLTF.

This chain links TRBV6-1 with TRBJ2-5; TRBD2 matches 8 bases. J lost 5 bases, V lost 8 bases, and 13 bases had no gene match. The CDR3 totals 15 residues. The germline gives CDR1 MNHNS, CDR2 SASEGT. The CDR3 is CASRGSASGRETQYF. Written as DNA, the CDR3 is TGTGCCAGCCGGGGGTCGGCTAGCGGGCGTGAGACCCAGTACTTC.

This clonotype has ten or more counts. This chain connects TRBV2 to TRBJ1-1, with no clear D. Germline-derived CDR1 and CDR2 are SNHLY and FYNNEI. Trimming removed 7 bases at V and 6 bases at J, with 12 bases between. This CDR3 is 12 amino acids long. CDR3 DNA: TGTGCCAGCATGGGAGGGTCAGCTGAAGCTTTCTTT. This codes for CASMGGSAEAFF.

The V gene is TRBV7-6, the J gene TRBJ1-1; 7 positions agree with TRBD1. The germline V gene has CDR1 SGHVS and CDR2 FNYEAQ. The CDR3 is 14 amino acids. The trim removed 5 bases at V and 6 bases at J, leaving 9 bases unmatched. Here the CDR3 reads CASSRDSFPSEAFF. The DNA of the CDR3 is TGTGCCAGCAGCCGGGACAGTTTTCCCTCTGAAGCTTTCTTT.

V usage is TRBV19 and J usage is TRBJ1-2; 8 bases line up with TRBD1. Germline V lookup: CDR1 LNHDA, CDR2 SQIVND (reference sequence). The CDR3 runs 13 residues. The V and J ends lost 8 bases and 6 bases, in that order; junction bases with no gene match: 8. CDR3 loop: CASRLTGGHGYTF. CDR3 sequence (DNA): TGTGCCAGTCGACTAACAGGGGGGCATGGCTACACCTTC.

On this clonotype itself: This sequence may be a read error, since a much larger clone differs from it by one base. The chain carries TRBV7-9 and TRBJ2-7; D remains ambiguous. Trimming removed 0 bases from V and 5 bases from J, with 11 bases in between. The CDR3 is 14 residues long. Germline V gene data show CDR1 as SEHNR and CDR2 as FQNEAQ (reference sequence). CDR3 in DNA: TGTGCCAGCAGCTTAGCGCTGGGGAACCACGAGCAGTACTTC. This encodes CASSLALGNHEQYF.

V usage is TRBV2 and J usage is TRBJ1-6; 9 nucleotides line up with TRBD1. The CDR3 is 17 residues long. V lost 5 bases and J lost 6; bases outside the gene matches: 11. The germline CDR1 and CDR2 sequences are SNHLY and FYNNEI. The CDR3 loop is CASSYAGTGSGNSPLHF. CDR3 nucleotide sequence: TGTGCCAGCAGTTACGCTGGGACAGGGTCTGGTAATTCACCCCTCCACTTT.

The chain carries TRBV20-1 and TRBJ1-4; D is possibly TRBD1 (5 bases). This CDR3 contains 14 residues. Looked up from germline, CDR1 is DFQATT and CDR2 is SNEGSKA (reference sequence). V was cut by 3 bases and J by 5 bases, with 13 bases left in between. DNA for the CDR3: TGCAGTGCTAGCGTTCTGGGACGGAATGAAAAACTGTTTTTT. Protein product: CSASVLGRNEKLFF.

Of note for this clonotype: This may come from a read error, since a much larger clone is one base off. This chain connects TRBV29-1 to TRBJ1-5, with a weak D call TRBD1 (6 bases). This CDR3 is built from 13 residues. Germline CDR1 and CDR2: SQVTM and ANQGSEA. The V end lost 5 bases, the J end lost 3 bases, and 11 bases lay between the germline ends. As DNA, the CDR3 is TGCAGCGTTCGGACAGCGATCAATCAGCCCCAGCATTTT. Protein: CSVRTAINQPQHF. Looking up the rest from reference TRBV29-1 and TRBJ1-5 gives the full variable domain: SAVISQKPSRDICQRGTSLTIQCQVDSQVTMMFWYRQQPGQSLTLIATANQGSEATYESGFVIDKFPISRPNLTFSTLTVSNMSPEDSSIYLCSVRTAINQPQHFGDGTRLSIL.

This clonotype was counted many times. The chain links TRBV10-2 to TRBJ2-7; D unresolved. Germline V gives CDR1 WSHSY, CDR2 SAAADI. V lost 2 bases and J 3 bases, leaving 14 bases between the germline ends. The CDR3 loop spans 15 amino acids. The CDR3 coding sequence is TGCGCCAGCAGTGAGCCCCGGACGGGCGGCTACGAGCAGTACTTC. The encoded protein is CASSEPRTGGYEQYF.

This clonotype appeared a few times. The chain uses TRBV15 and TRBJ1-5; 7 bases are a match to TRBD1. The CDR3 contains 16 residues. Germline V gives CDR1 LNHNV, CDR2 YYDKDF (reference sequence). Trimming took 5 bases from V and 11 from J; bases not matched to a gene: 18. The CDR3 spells CATSFSAGRGQETQHF. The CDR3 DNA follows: TGTGCCACCAGCTTTAGCGCCGGAAGGGGGCAAGAGACCCAGCATTTT.

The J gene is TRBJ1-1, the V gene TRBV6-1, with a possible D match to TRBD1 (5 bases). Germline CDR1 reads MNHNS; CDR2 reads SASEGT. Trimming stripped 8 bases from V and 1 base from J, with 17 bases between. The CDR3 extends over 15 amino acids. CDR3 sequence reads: CASGTRGWGNTEAFF. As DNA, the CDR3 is TGTGCCAGCGGGACCCGCGGATGGGGGAACACTGAAGCTTTCTTT.

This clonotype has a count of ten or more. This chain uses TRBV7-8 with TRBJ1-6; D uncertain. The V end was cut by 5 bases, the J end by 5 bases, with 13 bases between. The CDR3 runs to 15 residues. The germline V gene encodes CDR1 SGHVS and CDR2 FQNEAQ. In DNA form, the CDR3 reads TGTGCCAGCAGCATCCGGACGGCTAATAATTCACCCCTCCACTTT. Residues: CASSIRTANNSPLHF.

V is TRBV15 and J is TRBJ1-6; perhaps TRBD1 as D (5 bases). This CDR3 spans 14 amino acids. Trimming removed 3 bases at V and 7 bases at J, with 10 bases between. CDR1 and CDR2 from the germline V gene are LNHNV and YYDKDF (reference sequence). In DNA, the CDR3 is TGTGCCACCAGCAGGGGGGGAGTGAATTCACCCCTCCACTTT. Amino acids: CATSRGGVNSPLHF.

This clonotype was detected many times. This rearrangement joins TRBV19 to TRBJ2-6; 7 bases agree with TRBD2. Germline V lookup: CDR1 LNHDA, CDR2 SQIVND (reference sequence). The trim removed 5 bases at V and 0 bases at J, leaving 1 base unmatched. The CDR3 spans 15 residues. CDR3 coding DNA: TGTGCCAGTAGTGCTAGCGGCTCTGGGGCCAACGTCCTGACTTTC. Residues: CASSASGSGANVLTF.

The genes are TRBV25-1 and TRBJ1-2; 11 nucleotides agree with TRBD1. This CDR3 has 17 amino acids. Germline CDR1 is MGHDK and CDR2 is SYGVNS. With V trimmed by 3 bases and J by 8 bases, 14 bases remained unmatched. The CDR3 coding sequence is TGTGCCAGCAGTGACCCCCGGACAGGGGGCGCTGGGATCGGCTACACCTTC. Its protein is CASSDPRTGGAGIGYTF.

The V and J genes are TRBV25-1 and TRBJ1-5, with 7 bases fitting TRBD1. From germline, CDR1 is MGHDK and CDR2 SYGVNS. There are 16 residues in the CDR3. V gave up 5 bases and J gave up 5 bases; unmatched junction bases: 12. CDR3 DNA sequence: TGTGCCAGCAGTTACTCCCGACAGGGCCATGATCAGCCCCAGCATTTT. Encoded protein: CASSYSRQGHDQPQHF.

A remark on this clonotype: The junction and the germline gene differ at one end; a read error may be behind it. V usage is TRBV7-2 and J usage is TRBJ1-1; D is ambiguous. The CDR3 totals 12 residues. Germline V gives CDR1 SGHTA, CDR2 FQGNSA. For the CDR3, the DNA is TGCGCCAGCAAGGCCTTGAACACTGAAGCTTTCTTT. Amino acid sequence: CASKALNTEAFF.

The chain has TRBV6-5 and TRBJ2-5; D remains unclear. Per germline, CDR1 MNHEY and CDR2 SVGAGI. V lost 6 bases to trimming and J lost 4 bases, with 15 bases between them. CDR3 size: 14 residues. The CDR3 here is CASSQVMAGETQYF. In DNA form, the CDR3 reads TGTGCCAGCAGCCAGGTGATGGCAGGAGAGACCCAGTACTTC.

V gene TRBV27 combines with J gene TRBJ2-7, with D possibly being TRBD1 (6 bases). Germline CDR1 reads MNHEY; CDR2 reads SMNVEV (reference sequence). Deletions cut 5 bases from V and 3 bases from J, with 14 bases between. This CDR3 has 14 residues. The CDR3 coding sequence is TGTGCCAGCAGTCCCGACCGGGACAACTACGAGCAGTACTTC. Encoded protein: CASSPDRDNYEQYF.

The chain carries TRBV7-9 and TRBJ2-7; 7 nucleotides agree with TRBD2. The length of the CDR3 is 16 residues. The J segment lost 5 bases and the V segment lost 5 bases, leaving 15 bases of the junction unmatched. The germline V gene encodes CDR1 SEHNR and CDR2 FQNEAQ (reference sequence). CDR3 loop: CASSQALAGLFHEQYF. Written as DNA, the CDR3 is TGTGCCAGCAGCCAAGCTTTAGCGGGCCTATTCCACGAGCAGTACTTC.

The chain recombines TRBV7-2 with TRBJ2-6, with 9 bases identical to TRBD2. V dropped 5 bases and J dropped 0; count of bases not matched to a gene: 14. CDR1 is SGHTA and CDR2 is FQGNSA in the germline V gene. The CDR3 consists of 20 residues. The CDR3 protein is CASSQERAGGPSSGANVLTF. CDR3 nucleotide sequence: TGTGCCAGCAGCCAAGAGAGAGCGGGAGGTCCTTCCTCTGGGGCCAACGTCCTGACTTTC.

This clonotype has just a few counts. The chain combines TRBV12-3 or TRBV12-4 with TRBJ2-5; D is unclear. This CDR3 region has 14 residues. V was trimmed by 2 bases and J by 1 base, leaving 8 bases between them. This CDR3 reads CASSLTETQETQYF. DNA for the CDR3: TGTGCCAGCAGTTTAACCGAGACCCAAGAGACCCAGTACTTC.

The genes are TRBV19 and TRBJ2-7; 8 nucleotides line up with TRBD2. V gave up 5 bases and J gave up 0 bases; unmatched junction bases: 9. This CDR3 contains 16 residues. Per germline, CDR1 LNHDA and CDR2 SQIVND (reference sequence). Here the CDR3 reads CASSAVAGLGSYEQYF. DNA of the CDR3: TGTGCCAGTAGTGCAGTAGCGGGACTAGGCTCCTACGAGCAGTACTTC.

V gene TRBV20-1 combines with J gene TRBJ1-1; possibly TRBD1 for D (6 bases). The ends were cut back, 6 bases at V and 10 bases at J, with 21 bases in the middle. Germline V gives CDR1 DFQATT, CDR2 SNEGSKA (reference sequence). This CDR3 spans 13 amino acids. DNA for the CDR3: TGCAGTGCGGAAAAACAGGGTACTGGTCCAGCTTTCTTT. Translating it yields CSAEKQGTGPAFF.